One sample yielded the 19 T cell receptor beta chains listed below, sequenced in a study of blood T cell repertoires in COVID-19. Here immunoSEQ multiplex PCR was the method, and the copy in TCRdb shows in-frame clones only, minus some. The sample includes about 520,000 clones, 70% to 90% of them seen just once. Sequenced material: peripheral blood. Receptors were obtained from a human donor in a cohort sampled during active COVID-19.

In DNA, the CDR3 is TGTGCCAGAGACGGGACAGCTGATGAAAAACTGTTTTTT. Protein: CARDGTADEKLFF. The chain carries TRBV30 and TRBJ1-4; 7 bases are a match to TRBD1. The CDR3 covers 13 residues. CDR1 is GTSNPN, CDR2 SVGIG, per germline (reference sequence). The J segment lost 6 bases and the V segment lost 8 bases, leaving 9 bases of the junction unmatched.

The CDR3 here is CAWGSGTGYYEQYF. CDR3 coding DNA: TGTGCCTGGGGATCCGGGACAGGGTACTACGAGCAGTACTTC. The chain has TRBV30 and TRBJ2-7, with TRBD1 matching 9 bases. V was clipped by 5 bases and J by 3 bases; unmatched bases: 8. The CDR3 contains 14 residues. Germline assignment: CDR1 GTSNPN and CDR2 SVGIG (reference sequence).

This clone has only a few counts. The V and J genes are TRBV13 and TRBJ2-3, with 7 bases identical to TRBD2. Germline CDR1 PRHDT, CDR2 FYEKMQ (reference sequence). The trim removed 3 bases at V and 3 bases at J, leaving 12 bases unmatched. This CDR3 spans 17 amino acids. CDR3 in amino acids: CASSLTTGLVATDTQYF. CDR3 bases: TGTGCCAGCAGCTTGACCACTGGACTAGTGGCGACAGATACGCAGTATTTT.

This chain links TRBV6-6 with TRBJ1-2, with D unresolved. This CDR3 has 15 residues. Germline-derived CDR1 and CDR2 are MNHNY and SVGAGI (reference sequence). V dropped 8 bases and J dropped 0 bases, with 16 bases sitting between them. The CDR3 DNA reads as TGTGCCAGCTCTCTAGCCGGATCCGCTAACTATGGCTACACCTTC. This gives the protein CASSLAGSANYGYTF.

The chain recombines TRBV4-1 with TRBJ2-1; D unclear. Germline values: CDR1 MGHRA, CDR2 YSYEKL. The CDR3 totals 15 residues. The V end lost 0 bases, the J end lost 2 bases, and 8 bases lay between the germline ends. CDR3 nucleotides: TGCGCCAGCAGCCAAGAGACTGCCGCCTACAATGAGCAGTTCTTC. Encoded protein: CASSQETAAYNEQFF.

V and J are TRBV19 and TRBJ2-5; TRBD2 matches at 9 bases. V gave up 0 bases and J gave up 5 bases; unmatched junction bases: 7. CDR3 length equals 16 residues. Germline V gene lookup returns CDR1 LNHDA and CDR2 SQIVND (reference sequence). In DNA form, the CDR3 reads TGTGCCAGTAGTATAGATTTAGGTAGCGGGAGCGAGACCCAGTACTTC. It encodes CASSIDLGSGSETQYF.

This clone was counted between two and nine times. The chain recombines TRBV27 with TRBJ2-7, with D perhaps TRBD1 (5 bases). V lost 2 bases and J lost 3, with 14 bases in between. This CDR3 has 15 residues. Germline CDR1 reads MNHEY; CDR2 reads SMNVEV (reference sequence). CDR3 coding DNA: TGTGCCAGCAGTTTACTGGGGCAGGGCCTCTACGAGCAGTACTTC. This gives the protein CASSLLGQGLYEQYF.

The rearrangement joins TRBV25-1 to TRBJ2-1; D is uncertain. The CDR3 totals 14 residues. V was cut by 2 bases and J by 9 bases, with 14 bases left in between. Looked up from germline, CDR1 is MGHDK and CDR2 is SYGVNS. CDR3 sequence reads: CASSETPTLSEQFF. For the CDR3, the DNA is TGTGCCAGCAGTGAAACTCCAACTCTTAGTGAGCAGTTCTTC.

This chain joins TRBV7-3 and TRBJ2-1; 11 bases are a match to TRBD2. The CDR3 runs 18 residues. Germline assignment: CDR1 SGHTA and CDR2 FQGTGA. V shed 4 bases and J 4 bases; nucleotides not matched to a gene: 12. The CDR3 protein is CASSSRLAGPLNYNEQFF. CDR3 coding DNA: TGTGCCAGCAGCTCCCGACTAGCGGGACCCTTAAATTACAATGAGCAGTTCTTC.

The chain links TRBV18 to TRBJ1-1; TRBD1 matches 9 bases. CDR3 size: 16 residues. Unmatched junction bases numbered 12, after V lost 6 bases and J lost 4 bases. From germline, CDR1 is KGHSH and CDR2 LQKENI. The CDR3 DNA reads as TGTGCCAGCTCTCAGGACAGGGGTTCAGTTGGCACTGAAGCTTTCTTT. Encoded protein: CASSQDRGSVGTEAFF. The full variable domain, with the rest looked up from reference TRBV18 and TRBJ1-1, is NAGVMQNPRHLVRRRGQEARLRCSPMKGHSHVYWYRQLPEEGLKFMVYLQKENIIDESGMPKERFSAEFPKEGPSILRIQQVVRGDSAAYFCASSQDRGSVGTEAFFGQGTRLTVV.

The rearrangement uses TRBV7-2 and TRBJ2-5; 12 bases are shared with TRBD2. This CDR3 spans 17 amino acids. J lost 3 bases, V lost 1 base, and 6 bases had no gene match. The V gene's germline CDR1 is SGHTA and CDR2 FQGNSA. Here the CDR3 reads CASSLGLAGVPEETQYF. In DNA, the CDR3 is TGTGCCAGCAGCTTAGGACTAGCGGGAGTACCCGAAGAGACCCAGTACTTC.

The J gene is TRBJ2-6, the V gene TRBV7-2; D gene unclear. Germline V gene lookup returns CDR1 SGHTA and CDR2 FQGNSA. This CDR3 contains 13 residues. The V end was cut by 8 bases, the J end by 0 bases, with 5 bases between. The CDR3 loop reads CASGRSGANVLTF. The CDR3 DNA follows: TGTGCCAGCGGCCGCTCTGGGGCCAACGTCCTGACTTTC.

The V gene is TRBV9, the J gene TRBJ1-3; 11 nucleotides line up with TRBD1. The CDR3 runs 15 residues. Trimming at V came to 6 bases and at J to 2 bases, leaving 4 bases not matched to a gene. Germline lookup yields CDR1 SGDLS and CDR2 YYNGEE. CDR3 protein: CASTGQGATGNTIYF. CDR3 in DNA: TGTGCCAGCACAGGACAGGGGGCTACTGGAAACACCATATATTTT.

The chain carries TRBV11-2 and TRBJ1-5, with D perhaps matching TRBD1 (6 bases). The V gene lost 8 bases and the J gene lost 0 bases, with 11 bases spanning the gap. Germline CDR1 reads SGHAT; CDR2 reads FQNNGV. CDR3 length equals 14 residues. The CDR3 here is CASQDSYSNQPQHF. CDR3 coding DNA: TGTGCCAGCCAGGACAGTTATAGCAATCAGCCCCAGCATTTT.

The V and J genes are TRBV2 and TRBJ1-1; 10 positions match TRBD1. Germline-derived CDR1 and CDR2 are SNHLY and FYNNEI. CDR3 length: 15 residues. V lost 6 bases, J lost 5 bases, and 9 bases stayed unmatched. Written as DNA, the CDR3 is TGTGCCAGCAGGGGAAGACAGGGGGCGAGTACTGAAGCTTTCTTT. Protein sequence: CASRGRQGASTEAFF.

The genes are TRBV11-2 and TRBJ1-2; 9 bases are shared with TRBD1. Germline CDR1 SGHAT, CDR2 FQNNGV. The V segment lost 0 bases and the J segment 6 bases; nucleotides outside the gene matches: 2. The CDR3 covers 14 residues. The CDR3, as DNA: TGTGCCAGCAGCTTAGATCGGACAGGGGATGGCTACACCTTC. It yields the protein CASSLDRTGDGYTF.

The V and J genes are TRBV9 and TRBJ2-7; 8 nucleotides match TRBD2. The CDR3 is 15 amino acids. Trimming cost V 0 bases and J 5 bases; bases outside gene matches: 7. Germline V gives CDR1 SGDLS, CDR2 YYNGEE. The CDR3 sequence: CASSVGVAGMNEQYF. The CDR3 region has the DNA TGTGCCAGCAGCGTAGGGGTAGCGGGAATGAACGAGCAGTACTTC. Filled out from reference TRBV9 and TRBJ2-7, the complete variable domain reads DSGVTQTPKHLITATGQRVTLRCSPRSGDLSVYWYQQSLDQGLQFLIQYYNGEERAKGNILERFSAQQFPDLHSELNLSSLELGDSALYFCASSVGVAGMNEQYFGPGTRLTVT.

The chain links TRBV28 to TRBJ1-1; D may be TRBD1 (5 bases). This CDR3 has 15 amino acids. Germline CDR1 MDHEN, CDR2 SYDVKM. V shed 3 bases and J shed 5 bases, with 16 bases lying between them. Here the CDR3 DNA reads TGTGCCAGCAGTTTTTACCTCGGGGGGAGGACTGAAGCTTTCTTT. Amino acids: CASSFYLGGRTEAFF.

The chain couples TRBV30 to TRBJ2-5, with a tentative D call TRBD1 (5 bases). The V end lost 0 bases, the J end lost 4 bases, and 9 bases lay between the germline ends. There are 13 residues in the CDR3. Germline V CDR1 and CDR2: GTSNPN, SVGIG (reference sequence). CDR3 residues: CAWSVVRAETQYF. In DNA form, the CDR3 reads TGTGCCTGGAGTGTAGTCAGGGCAGAGACCCAGTACTTC.